The entry that follows covers one T cell receptor (beta chain) sequence. Its target is unknown. TCRdb called the 5' RACE reads again in MiXCR, with one record for every CDR3 protein. The sample records about 470,000 distinct CDR3 sequences, around 25% being singletons. The CDR3 contains 16 residues. Trimming took 0 bases from V and 8 from J; bases not matched to a gene: 3. CDR1 is SGHAT, CDR2 FQDESV, per germline (reference sequence). This sample is drawn from a study of T-cell memory formation after mild COVID-19. Study-wide results and limits: Clones that contracted from day 15 to 85 had balanced CD4/CD8; later expanders were CD4+ biased.

The source of this sequence is an adult woman who had mild COVID-19 (a few samples of this study predate the infection). Cell type and time point are not known. The chain couples TRBV11-1 to TRBJ2-1; 14 bases fit TRBD2. The source material was PBMCs or a T cell subset sorted from them (not recorded which). CDR3 sequence: CASSLAGLAGEYEQFF. As DNA, the CDR3 is TGTGCCAGCAGCTTAGCGGGACTAGCGGGAGAGTATGAGCAGTTCTTC.